Listed here are 27 T cell receptor beta chains from one sample, sequenced in a study of T cell repertoires in cytomegalovirus infection. Using its own MiXCR run on the reads, TCRdb lists one record per CDR3 protein. The sample holds about 310,000 distinct CDR3 sequences, approximately 25% seen once. The antigens for these receptors are not known. Sample: cultured PBMCs, taken from culture after CMV antigen stimulation. The source of these receptors is a human donor in good health (CMV status not recorded). Some clones in this sample may be carry-over from other donors' samples.

This clonotype came up once. The germline gene is not matched at one end of the junction; a read error may be the cause. The V call is TRBV7-7, the J call TRBJ2-2; 12 bases are a match to TRBD1. Germline V CDR1 and CDR2: SSHAT, FNYEAQ (reference sequence). This CDR3 is built from 15 residues. CDR3 residues: CASSRGDRGPGELFF. CDR3 DNA sequence: TGTGCTAGCAGTCGAGGGGACAGGGGGCCAGGGGAGCTGTTTTTT.

This clonotype is judged medium-sized. CDR3 sequence (DNA): TGTGCCAGCAGAAACCGTCGGAGCCTCACAGATACGCAGTATTTT. This codes for CASRNRRSLTDTQYF. The rearrangement uses TRBV5-4 and TRBJ2-3; no clear D. The CDR3 contains 15 residues. Germline values: CDR1 SGHNT, CDR2 YYREEE (reference sequence). Trimming left V 5 bases short and J 2 bases short, with 15 bases between. The complete variable domain, with remaining parts taken from reference TRBV5-4 and TRBJ2-3, reads ETGVTQSPTHLIKTRGQQVTLRCSSQSGHNTVSWYQQALGQGPQFIFQYYREEENGRGNFPPRFSGLQFPNYSSELNVNALELDDSALYLCASRNRRSLTDTQYFGPGTRLTVL.

This clonotype was counted at least ten times. This sequence joins TRBV7-2 and TRBJ2-3, with D perhaps matching TRBD2 (5 bases). Germline CDR1 and CDR2: SGHTA and FQGNSA. Trimming took 4 bases from V and 0 from J, leaving 8 bases between them. The CDR3 covers 14 residues. The chain's CDR3 is CASSSQRSTDTQYF. The CDR3 DNA reads as TGTGCCAGCAGCTCCCAGCGGAGCACAGATACGCAGTATTTT.

Many counts were recorded for this clonotype. This chain uses TRBV7-2 with TRBJ2-7; 12 nucleotides agree with TRBD2. Germline V CDR1 and CDR2: SGHTA, FQGNSA. This CDR3 has 16 amino acids. With 1 base clipped from V and 5 bases from J, the junction kept 6 bases outside the gene matches. The CDR3 coding sequence is TGTGCCAGCAGCTTAGTGCCTAGCGGGAGGGGGGACGAGCAGTACTTC. Its translation is CASSLVPSGRGDEQYF.

This clonotype was observed a handful of times. The V and J genes are TRBV7-9 and TRBJ2-5; 7 positions agree with TRBD1. The CDR3 sequence is 15 residues long. J lost 2 bases, V lost 5 bases, and 8 bases had no gene match. Germline CDR1 and CDR2: SEHNR and FQNEAQ (reference sequence). The CDR3 nucleotides are TGTGCCAGCAGCATACGGGACAGCTATCAAGAGACCCAGTACTTC. It translates to CASSIRDSYQETQYF.

The genes are TRBV7-6 and TRBJ2-1, with D perhaps matching TRBD2 (6 bases). The CDR3 totals 16 residues. V lost 2 bases and J 7 bases, leaving 18 bases between the germline ends. CDR1 is SGHVS and CDR2 is FNYEAQ in the germline V gene. CDR3: CASSLRIQRAENEQFF. CDR3 nucleotide sequence: TGTGCCAGCAGCTTAAGGATCCAGCGGGCCGAGAATGAGCAGTTCTTC. Full variable domain (missing parts from reference TRBV7-6 and TRBJ2-1): GAGVSQSPRYKVTKRGQDVALRCDPISGHVSLYWYRQALGQGPEFLTYFNYEAQQDKSGLPNDRFSAERPEGSISTLTIQRTEQRDSAMYRCASSLRIQRAENEQFFGPGTRLTVL.

This clonotype was seen at least ten times. CDR3 amino acids: CASSPTGNPSYNEQFF. The CDR3 bases are TGTGCCAGCAGCCCCACCGGGAACCCTTCCTACAATGAGCAGTTCTTC. This rearrangement joins TRBV7-2 to TRBJ2-1; D is possibly TRBD2 (5 bases). Germline V gene lookup returns CDR1 SGHTA and CDR2 FQGNSA. The CDR3 is 16 amino acids. V was cut by 5 bases and J by 1 base, with 15 bases left in between.

This chain uses TRBV15 with TRBJ2-5; 10 nucleotides match TRBD2. V shed 4 bases and J 2 bases; nucleotides not matched to a gene: 10. This CDR3 is 17 amino acids long. CDR1 and CDR2 from the germline V gene are LNHNV and YYDKDF (reference sequence). CDR3: CATSTFLGLAEQETQYF. CDR3 DNA: TGTGCCACCAGCACCTTTCTAGGACTAGCGGAACAAGAGACCCAGTACTTC.

There are many counts of this clonotype. This chain connects TRBV7-6 to TRBJ1-4; D uncertain. CDR3 length equals 13 residues. Trimming pared 5 bases from V and 3 bases from J, leaving 7 bases between. Germline assignment: CDR1 SGHVS and CDR2 FNYEAQ. In DNA, the CDR3 is TGTGCCAGCAGCCCTCGAGCTAATGAAAAACTGTTTTTT. This translates into CASSPRANEKLFF.

This chain joins TRBV7-2 and TRBJ2-7, with D possibly TRBD1 on 5 matching bases. The CDR3 consists of 13 residues. CDR1 is SGHTA and CDR2 is FQGNSA in the germline V gene. V was cut by 1 base and J by 5 bases, with 9 bases left in between. The CDR3 here is CASSLVQAHEQYF. CDR3 bases: TGTGCCAGCAGCTTAGTACAGGCCCACGAGCAGTACTTC.

The chain has TRBV28 and TRBJ2-6; a possible D gene is TRBD1 (6 bases). Trimming removed 1 base from V and 0 bases from J, with 10 bases in between. In germline, CDR1 is MDHEN, CDR2 SYDVKM. This CDR3 contains 17 residues. CDR3 DNA sequence: TGTGCCAGCAGTTTATCTCCAGGGGCCTCTGGGGCCAACGTCCTGACTTTC. Protein sequence: CASSLSPGASGANVLTF.

The rearrangement links TRBV19 to TRBJ1-4, with D uncertain. CDR3 length equals 14 residues. CDR1 is LNHDA, CDR2 SQIVND, per germline (reference sequence). The germline V and J ends were trimmed by 7 bases and 2 bases, with 11 bases remaining between them. Here the CDR3 DNA reads TGTGCCAGTACGGTCGGTTCGACTAATGAAAAACTGTTTTTT. This sequence encodes CASTVGSTNEKLFF.

The sample holds a few counts of this clonotype. The chain has TRBV27 and TRBJ2-1; TRBD2 matches at 9 bases. The CDR3 loop spans 15 amino acids. V trimming: 2 bases; J trimming: 6 bases; junction bases outside the gene matches: 5. In germline, CDR1 is MNHEY, CDR2 SMNVEV (reference sequence). The CDR3 bases are TGTGCCAGCAGTTTAAGCGGGAGGAATCCCAATGAGCAGTTCTTC. Amino acids: CASSLSGRNPNEQFF.

This clonotype was seen at least ten times. V and J are TRBV7-2 and TRBJ2-7, with TRBD1 identical over 9 bases. This CDR3 has 15 amino acids. CDR1 and CDR2 (germline): SGHTA, FQGNSA. J was trimmed by 3 bases and V by 0 bases; bases with no gene match: 3. CDR3 bases: TGTGCCAGCAGCTTAGCGTTGGGACAGGGCTACGAGCAGTACTTC. It translates to CASSLALGQGYEQYF.

This clonotype was counted only a few times. The J gene is TRBJ2-7, the V gene TRBV6-1; D may match TRBD1 or TRBD2 (5 bases each). From germline, CDR1 is MNHNS and CDR2 SASEGT. CDR3 length: 14 residues. V was shortened by 7 bases and J by 2 bases, with 15 bases between the two germline ends. This chain's CDR3 is CASKRGTVTYEQYF. The DNA for the CDR3 is TGTGCCAGCAAAAGAGGGACGGTGACCTACGAGCAGTACTTC.

The rearrangement uses TRBV14 and TRBJ2-7, with D possibly being TRBD1 or TRBD2 (6 bases each). Germline V CDR1 and CDR2: SGHDN, FVKESK. This CDR3 comprises 16 residues. V was shortened by 4 bases and J by 3 bases, with 19 bases between the two germline ends. This CDR3 is CASSPLEGGGFYEQYV. The CDR3 nucleotides read TGTGCCAGCAGCCCACTCGAGGGGGGAGGTTTCTACGAGCAGTACGTC.

There are many counts of this clonotype. The rearrangement uses TRBV2 and TRBJ1-5; D not resolved. The CDR3 runs 15 residues. Germline-derived CDR1 and CDR2 are SNHLY and FYNNEI. The germline V and J ends were trimmed by 3 bases and 2 bases, with 11 bases remaining between them. As DNA, the CDR3 is TGTGCCAGCAGTGAGGATTCAACGGGCAATCAGCCCCAGCATTTT. The encoded protein is CASSEDSTGNQPQHF.

This clonotype was recorded many times. The chain recombines TRBV7-2 with TRBJ2-1, with 9 bases that match TRBD1. Trimming at V came to 5 bases and at J to 6 bases, leaving 2 bases not matched to a gene. The germline V gene has CDR1 SGHTA and CDR2 FQGNSA. The CDR3 has 13 amino acids. The CDR3 DNA follows: TGTGCCAGCAGCACGGGACAGGGCAATGAGCAGTTCTTC. The encoded protein is CASSTGQGNEQFF.

The chain links TRBV10-2 to TRBJ1-1; TRBD1 might be the D (5 bases). This CDR3 is built from 14 residues. Germline CDR1 WSHSY, CDR2 SAAADI. The V and J ends lost 8 bases and 3 bases respectively, with 16 bases between them. CDR3 nucleotide sequence: TGCGCCAGCTGCCAGGTGGGGGGGTACACTGAAGCTTTCTTT. Its translation: CASCQVGGYTEAFF.

This chain joins TRBV2 and TRBJ2-1; TRBD1 matches at 8 bases. The germline gives CDR1 SNHLY, CDR2 FYNNEI. The CDR3 covers 15 residues. Trimming at V came to 6 bases and at J to 4 bases, leaving 8 bases not matched to a gene. The CDR3 nucleotides are TGTGCCAGCAGCAAATGGACAGGGCTATACAATGAGCAGTTCTTC. Translating it yields CASSKWTGLYNEQFF.

The CDR3: CASSRPDRGIVQPQHF. In DNA, the CDR3 is TGTGCCAGTAGTCGCCCGGACAGGGGAATTGTTCAGCCCCAGCATTTT. This chain uses TRBV19 with TRBJ1-5; TRBD1 agrees at 9 bases. V dropped 5 bases and J dropped 6; count of bases not matched to a gene: 11. The CDR3 consists of 16 residues. Germline loops: CDR1 LNHDA, CDR2 SQIVND (reference sequence).

This chain uses TRBV4-3 with TRBJ1-2, with 10 bases lining up with TRBD1. Trimming at V came to 0 bases and at J to 6 bases, leaving 13 bases not matched to a gene. The CDR3 covers 18 residues. Germline values: CDR1 LGHNA, CDR2 YSLEER. The CDR3 DNA follows: TGCGCCAGCAGCCAAGACGGCGGGGCGGGACAGGGGAACGATGGCTACACCTTC. Residues: CASSQDGGAGQGNDGYTF.

This clonotype was counted between two and nine times. The chain joins TRBV12-3 or TRBV12-4 to TRBJ2-1; TRBD2 agrees at 11 bases. This CDR3 region has 16 residues. With V trimmed by 5 bases and J by 3 bases, 6 bases remained unmatched. This chain's CDR3 is CASSGPGLAVYNEQFF. The CDR3 DNA is TGTGCCAGCAGTGGACCGGGACTAGCGGTCTACAATGAGCAGTTCTTC.

This clonotype appeared many times. The CDR3 loop is CASSYSRTLRASGANVLTF. The CDR3 DNA follows: TGTGCCAGCAGTTATTCCCGAACGCTCCGGGCCTCTGGGGCCAACGTCCTGACTTTC. The chain employs TRBV6-5 and TRBJ2-6; D is undetermined. Germline V gene sequence: CDR1 MNHEY, CDR2 SVGAGI. The CDR3 loop spans 19 amino acids. The germline V and J ends were trimmed by 3 bases and 0 bases, with 18 bases remaining between them.

The chain joins TRBV7-9 to TRBJ2-1, with unresolved D. Germline loops: CDR1 SEHNR, CDR2 FQNEAQ (reference sequence). Trimming took 5 bases from V and 0 from J, leaving 8 bases between them. The CDR3 runs 14 residues. The CDR3 DNA reads as TGTGCCAGCAGCCACGGTGCCTCCTACAATGAGCAGTTCTTC. It is translated as CASSHGASYNEQFF.

The count of this clonotype is one. The rearrangement joins TRBV20-1 to TRBJ2-1, with 10 bases aligning to TRBD2. The CDR3 is 14 residues long. The junction had 5 bases not matched to a gene; V was cut back by 0 bases and J by 9 bases. Germline values: CDR1 DFQATT, CDR2 SNEGSKA (reference sequence). CDR3 amino acids: CSAREGLAGVEQFF. CDR3 in DNA: TGCAGTGCTAGAGAAGGGCTAGCGGGAGTTGAGCAGTTCTTC.

CDR3 sequence reads: CATSRDTGPNGYTF. The CDR3 DNA reads as TGTGCCACCAGCAGAGATACAGGTCCGAATGGCTACACCTTC. The chain employs TRBV15 and TRBJ1-2, with D perhaps TRBD1 (5 bases). Deletions cut 0 bases from V and 6 bases from J, with 11 bases between. Germline V gene sequence: CDR1 LNHNV, CDR2 YYDKDF (reference sequence). This CDR3 comprises 14 residues. Combining the CDR3 with reference TRBV15 and TRBJ1-2 gives the whole variable domain DAMVIQNPRYQVTQFGKPVTLSCSQTLNHNVMYWYQQKSSQAPKLLFHYYDKDFNNEADTPDNFQSRRPNTSFCFLDIRSPGLGDTAMYLCATSRDTGPNGYTFGSGTRLTVV.